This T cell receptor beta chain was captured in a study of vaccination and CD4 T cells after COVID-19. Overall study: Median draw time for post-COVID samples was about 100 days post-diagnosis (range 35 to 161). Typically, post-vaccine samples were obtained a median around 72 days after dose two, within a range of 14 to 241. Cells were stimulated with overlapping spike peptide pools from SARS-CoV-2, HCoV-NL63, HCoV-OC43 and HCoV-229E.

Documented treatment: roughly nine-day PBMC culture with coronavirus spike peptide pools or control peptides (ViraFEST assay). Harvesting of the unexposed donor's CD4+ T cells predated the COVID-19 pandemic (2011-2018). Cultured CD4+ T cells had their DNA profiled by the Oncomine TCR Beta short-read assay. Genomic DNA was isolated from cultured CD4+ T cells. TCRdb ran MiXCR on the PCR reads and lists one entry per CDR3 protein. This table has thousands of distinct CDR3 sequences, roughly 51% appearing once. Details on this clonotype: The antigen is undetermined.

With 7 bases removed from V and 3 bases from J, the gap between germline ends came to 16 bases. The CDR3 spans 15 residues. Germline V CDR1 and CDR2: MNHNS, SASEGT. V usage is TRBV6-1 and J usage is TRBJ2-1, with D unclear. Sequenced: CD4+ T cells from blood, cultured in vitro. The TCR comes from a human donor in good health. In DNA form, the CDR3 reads TGTGCCAGCACCCCCAGTTCGACGGGCTACAATGAGCAGTTCTTC. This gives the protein CASTPSSTGYNEQFF.